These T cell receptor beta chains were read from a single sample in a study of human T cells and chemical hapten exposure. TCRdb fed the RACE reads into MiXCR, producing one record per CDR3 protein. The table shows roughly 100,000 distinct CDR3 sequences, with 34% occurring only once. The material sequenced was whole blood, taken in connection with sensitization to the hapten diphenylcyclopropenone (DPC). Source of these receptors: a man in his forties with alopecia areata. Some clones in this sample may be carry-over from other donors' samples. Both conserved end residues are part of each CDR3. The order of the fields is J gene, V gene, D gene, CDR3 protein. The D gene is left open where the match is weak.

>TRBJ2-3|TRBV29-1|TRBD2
CSVETSGGTDTQYF
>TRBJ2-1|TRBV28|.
CASSLGAGQFF
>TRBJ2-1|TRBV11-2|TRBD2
CASSLVLAGREQFF
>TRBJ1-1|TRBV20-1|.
CSAREGQKNTEAFF
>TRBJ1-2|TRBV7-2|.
CASSLTTANYGYTF
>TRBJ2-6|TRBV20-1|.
CSATSGANVLTF
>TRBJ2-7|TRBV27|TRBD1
CASSSGQGFAYEQYF
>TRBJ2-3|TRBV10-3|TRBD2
CAMTSGDTDTQYF
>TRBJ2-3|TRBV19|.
CASSPQDRSKTDTQYF
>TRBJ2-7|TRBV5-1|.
CASSFTGHSSYEQYF
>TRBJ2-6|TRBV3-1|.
CASSQQVQSSGANVLTF
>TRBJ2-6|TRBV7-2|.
CASSLDSGANVLTF
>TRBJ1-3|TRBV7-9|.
CASSLTGHATSGNTIYF
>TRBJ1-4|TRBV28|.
CASRGQSNEKLFF